Sequencing of this T cell receptor beta chain was carried out in a study of T cells in women clearing cervical HPV infection. Study-level findings and limits: T-cell numbers per sample were unknown and may explain richness differences.

Each participant carried one incident cervical HPV16 infection only. With respect to this clone: Its antigen is undetermined. Read coverage stops 3 residues before the CDR3 terminus; the germline J gene supplies the remainder.

Germline loops: CDR1 LNHDA, CDR2 SQIVND (reference sequence). The length of the CDR3 is 15 residues. V was clipped by 3 bases and J by 6 bases, with 15 bases between them. TCR beta CDR3 amplified by multiplex PCR from roughly 1,100 ng genomic DNA. Here immunoSEQ multiplex PCR was the method, and the copy in TCRdb shows in-frame clones only, minus some. The repertoire table contains around 33,000 clones. This receptor was taken from a woman between 18 and 70 years old with a cervical HPV16 infection that either progressed to CIN3+ or cleared (not recorded which). The sample comprised blood buffy coat. The rearrangement uses TRBV19 and TRBJ2-1, with D possibly matching TRBD1 (6 bases). CDR3 protein: CASSIFEGTSNEQFF. CDR3 DNA, as far as it was read: TGTGCCAGTAGTATTTTCGAGGGGACATCCAATGAG.